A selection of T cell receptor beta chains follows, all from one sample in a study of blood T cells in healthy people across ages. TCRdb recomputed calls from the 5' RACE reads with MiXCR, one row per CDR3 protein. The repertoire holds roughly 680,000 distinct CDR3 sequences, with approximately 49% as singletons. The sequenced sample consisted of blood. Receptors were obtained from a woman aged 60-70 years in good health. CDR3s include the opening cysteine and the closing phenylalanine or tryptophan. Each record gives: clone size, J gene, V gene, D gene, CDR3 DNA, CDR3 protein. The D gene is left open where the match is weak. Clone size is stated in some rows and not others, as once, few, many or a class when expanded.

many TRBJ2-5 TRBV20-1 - TGCAGTGCCCAGGGAGGTTCTCCCCTTCAAGAGACCCAGTACTTC CSAQGGSPLQETQYF
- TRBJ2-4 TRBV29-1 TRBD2 TGCAGCGTTACTAGCGGCGAGGGGGCCAAAAACATTCAGTACTTC CSVTSGEGAKNIQYF
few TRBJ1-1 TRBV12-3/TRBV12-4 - TGTGCCAGCATTTCCCCCCAGGGCGCTGAAGCTTTCTTT CASISPQGAEAFF
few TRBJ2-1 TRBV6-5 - TGTGCCAGCAGTTACAGGGCGGGTCAGGGCTACAATGAGCAGTTCTTC CASSYRAGQGYNEQFF
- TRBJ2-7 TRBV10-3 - TGTGCCATCAGTGACACCTCAGGACCCCAAGGCTACGAGCAGTACTTC CAISDTSGPQGYEQYF
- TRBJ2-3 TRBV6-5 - TGTGCCAGCAGTTACTCGAATTTCCCAGAGAGCACAGATACGCAGTATTTT CASSYSNFPESTDTQYF
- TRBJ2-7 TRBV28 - TGTGCCAGCAGTTTAGGTCAGGGCGGGACGAGATCCTACGAGCAGTACTTC CASSLGQGGTRSYEQYF
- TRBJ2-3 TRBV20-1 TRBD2 TGCAGTGCTAGCGGACTAGCGGGAGACAGAGATACGCAGTATTTT CSASGLAGDRDTQYF
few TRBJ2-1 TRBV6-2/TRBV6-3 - TGTGCCAGCAGCCGAAGCGGGGAGCAGTTCTTC CASSRSGEQFF
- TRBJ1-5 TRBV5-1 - TGCGCCAGCAGCTTGGAAGGTACAGGGAATCAGCCCCAGCATTTT CASSLEGTGNQPQHF
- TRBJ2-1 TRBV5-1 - TGCGCCAGCGCCGAACAGGGTGGGAACTACAATGAGCAGTTCTTC CASAEQGGNYNEQFF
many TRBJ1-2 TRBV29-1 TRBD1 TGCAGCGCCCGCCCCGACAGGGGAAATGGCTACACCTTC CSARPDRGNGYTF
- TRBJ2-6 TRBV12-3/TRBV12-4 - TGTGCCAGCAGTACTGCCAGGGGTGGGGCCAACGTCCTGACTTTC CASSTARGGANVLTF
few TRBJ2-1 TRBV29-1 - TGCAGCGCTTCGACAGACTTCAATGAGCAGTTCTTC CSASTDFNEQFF
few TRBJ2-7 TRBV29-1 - TGCAGCGCCGCGGCAGGCACGGGCTACGAGCAGTACTTC CSAAAGTGYEQYF
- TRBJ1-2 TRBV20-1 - TGCAGTGCTAGAGACCCAGGGCGGTCAGACGGCTACACCTTC CSARDPGRSDGYTF
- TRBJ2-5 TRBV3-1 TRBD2 TGTGCCAGCAGCCCTATACTAGCGGGAGTGTGGGAGACCCAGTACTTC CASSPILAGVWETQYF
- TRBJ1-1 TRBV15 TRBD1 TGTGCCACCAGCGGCCTCGGGACAGCGAACACTGAAGCTTTCTTT CATSGLGTANTEAFF
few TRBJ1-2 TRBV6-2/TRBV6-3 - TGTGCCAGCAGTTACATGGGGTATGGCTACACCTTC CASSYMGYGYTF
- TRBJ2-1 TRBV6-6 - TGTGCCAGCAGTTCCAGGGGTAGTGACAATGAGCAGTTCTTC CASSSRGSDNEQFF
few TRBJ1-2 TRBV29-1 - TGCAGCGTTCCTCGGGGGGGGTTTAACTATGGCTACACCTTC CSVPRGGFNYGYTF
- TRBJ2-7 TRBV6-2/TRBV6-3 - TGTGCCAGCAGTTACCCGTCGCCGGCCTACGAGCAGTACTTC CASSYPSPAYEQYF
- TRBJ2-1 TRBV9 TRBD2 TGTGCCAGCAGCGTAGGAGCGGGAGGCACTTCCTACAATGAGCAGTTCTTC CASSVGAGGTSYNEQFF
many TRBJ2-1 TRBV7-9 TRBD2 TGTGCCAGCAGCCCTAGCGGGTCCTACAATGAGCAGTTCTTC CASSPSGSYNEQFF
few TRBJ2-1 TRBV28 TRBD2 TGTGCCAGCAGCACAACAACCGGGACTAGCGGATATAATGAGCAGTTCTTC CASSTTTGTSGYNEQFF
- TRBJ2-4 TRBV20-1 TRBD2 TGCAGTGCTAGGGTACTAGCGGAAAACATTCAGTACTTC CSARVLAENIQYF
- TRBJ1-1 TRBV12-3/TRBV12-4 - TGTGCCAGCACCCTTGATAACGGGGCAGCGGCTTTCTTT CASTLDNGAAAFF
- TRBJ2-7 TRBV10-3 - TGTGCCACCTCCGAATGGGTCGAGCAGTACTTC CATSEWVEQYF
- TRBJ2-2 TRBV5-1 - TGCGCCAGCAGCCCCAGGTCGGGAGTCACCGGGGAGCTGTTTTTT CASSPRSGVTGELFF
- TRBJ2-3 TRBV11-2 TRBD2 TGTGCCAGCAGATTACTAGCGGGAGGGCAGGATACGCAGTATTTT CASRLLAGGQDTQYF
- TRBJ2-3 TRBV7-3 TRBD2 TGTGCCAGCAGCTCCCCCGGGGGGACTACAAAGTATTTT CASSSPGGTTKYF
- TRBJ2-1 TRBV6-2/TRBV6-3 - TGTGCCAGCAGACCCCGGACAGTCTCTACTGAGCAGTTCTTC CASRPRTVSTEQFF
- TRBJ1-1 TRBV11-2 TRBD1 TGTGCCAGCAGACAGACAGGGGGCTTGAACACTGAAGCTTTCTTT CASRQTGGLNTEAFF
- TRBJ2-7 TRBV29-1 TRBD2 TGCAGCGCTTCCGGGGGGGGAAGCGAGCAGTACTTC CSASGGGSEQYF
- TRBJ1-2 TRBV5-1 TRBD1 TGCGCCAGCAGCAACCAGGGGGCGGATGGCTATGGCTACACCTTC CASSNQGADGYGYTF
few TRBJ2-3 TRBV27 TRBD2 TGTGCCAGCAGGCGTGGGGCGGGAGGGTACCCAGATACGCAGTATTTT CASRRGAGGYPDTQYF
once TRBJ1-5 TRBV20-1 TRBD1 TGCAGTGCTAGACGACCCGGACAGGCTAATCAGCCCCAGCATTTT CSARRPGQANQPQHF
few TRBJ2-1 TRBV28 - TGTGCCAGCAGTCCGACTAGGGACTACAATGAGCAGTTCTTC CASSPTRDYNEQFF
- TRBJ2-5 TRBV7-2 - TGTGCCAGCAGCTCCCCTCGGGGAATTCAAGAGACCCAGTACTTC CASSSPRGIQETQYF
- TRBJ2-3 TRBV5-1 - TGCGCCAGCAGCTTGGCCCAGACGGCAGATACGCAGTATTTT CASSLAQTADTQYF
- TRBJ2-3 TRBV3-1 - TGTGCCAGCAGCCAAAGTAGCACAGATACGCAGTATTTT CASSQSSTDTQYF
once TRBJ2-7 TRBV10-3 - TGTGCCATCGGTGTATCCTCAGGCGCAGCCCCCTACGAGCAGTACTTC CAIGVSSGAAPYEQYF